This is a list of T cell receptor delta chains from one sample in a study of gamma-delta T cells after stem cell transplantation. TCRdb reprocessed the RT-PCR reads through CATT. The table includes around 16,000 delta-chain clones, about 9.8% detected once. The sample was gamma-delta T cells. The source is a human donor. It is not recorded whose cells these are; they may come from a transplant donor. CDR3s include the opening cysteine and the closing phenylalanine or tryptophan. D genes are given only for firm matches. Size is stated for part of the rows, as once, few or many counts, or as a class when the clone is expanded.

CDR3 protein: CACDTGHGHSLDTRQMFF
CDR3 DNA: TGTGCCTGTGACACGGGCCATGGGCACTCCTTGGACACCCGACAGATGTTTTTC
D gene: .
clone size: .
J gene: TRDJ3
CDR3 length: 18
V gene: TRDV2

CDR3 protein: CACDTVRSLGDRGALTAQLFF
CDR3 DNA: TGTGCCTGTGACACGGTGCGGAGCTTGGGGGATAGGGGAGCTTTGACAGCACAACTCTTCTTT
D gene: TRDD3
clone size: .
J gene: TRDJ2
CDR3 length: 21
V gene: TRDV2

CDR3 protein: CACDTVHRNVDNLIF
CDR3 DNA: TGTGCCTGTGACACCGTTCACCGGAACGTCGATAACCTCATCTTT
D gene: .
clone size: few
J gene: TRDJ1
CDR3 length: 15
V gene: TRDV2

CDR3 protein: CACDTLPCRAESSYIDTLIF
CDR3 DNA: TGTGCCTGTGACACTCTCCCTTGTCGGGCTGAGTCCTCTTACATCGATACACTCATCTTT
D gene: .
clone size: .
J gene: TRDJ1
CDR3 length: 20
V gene: TRDV2

CDR3 protein: CACDTGTIGRVGGPYKLIF
CDR3 DNA: TGTGCCTGTGACACCGGCACCATAGGGAGAGTGGGGGGGCCCTATAAACTCATCTTT
D gene: .
clone size: .
J gene: TRDJ1
CDR3 length: 19
V gene: TRDV2

CDR3 protein: CAFSLLPLYHYTLIF
CDR3 DNA: TGTGCCTTTTCACTCCTTCCTCTGTACCACTATACACTCATCTTC
D gene: TRDD2
clone size: few
J gene: TRDJ1
CDR3 length: 15
V gene: TRDV3

CDR3 protein: CACDKPEGPFSSCDTRQMFF
CDR3 DNA: TGTGCCTGTGACAAACCGGAGGGGCCTTTCAGCTCCTGTGACACCCGCCAGATGTTTTTC
D gene: .
clone size: few
J gene: TRDJ3
CDR3 length: 20
V gene: TRDV2

CDR3 protein: CACDLVWGQLNSSDKLTF
CDR3 DNA: TGTGCCTGTGACCTCGTCTGGGGGCAACTCAACTCTTCAGATAAACTCACCTTT
D gene: TRDD3
clone size: .
J gene: TRDJ1
CDR3 length: 18
V gene: TRDV2

CDR3 protein: CACDILLGDTTYKLIF
CDR3 DNA: TGTGCCTGTGACATACTCCTGGGGGATACGACCTATAAACTCATCTTT
D gene: TRDD3
clone size: .
J gene: TRDJ1
CDR3 length: 16
V gene: TRDV2

CDR3 protein: CALGELSGLREGGYTDKLIF
CDR3 DNA: TGTGCTCTTGGGGAACTTAGCGGTCTAAGGGAGGGGGGTTACACCGATAAACTCATCTTT
D gene: .
clone size: .
J gene: TRDJ1
CDR3 length: 20
V gene: TRDV1

CDR3 protein: CACDTVHAVTGDRDYTDKLIF
CDR3 DNA: TGTGCCTGTGACACTGTCCATGCGGTGACTGGGGATCGAGATTACACCGATAAACTCATCTTT
D gene: TRDD3
clone size: many
J gene: TRDJ1
CDR3 length: 21
V gene: TRDV2

CDR3 protein: CACDTGLHRSCYTLQMFF
CDR3 DNA: TGTGCCTGTGACACCGGTCTCCACCGCTCCTGTTACACCCTACAGATGTTTTTC
D gene: .
clone size: .
J gene: TRDJ3
CDR3 length: 18
V gene: TRDV2

CDR3 protein: CACDTVSTLVDTPDKLIF
CDR3 DNA: TGTGCCTGTGACACCGTCTCCACCCTGGTGGATACGCCCGATAAACTCATCTTT
D gene: TRDD3
clone size: .
J gene: TRDJ1
CDR3 length: 18
V gene: TRDV2

CDR3 protein: CACDTREEMSNTDKLIF
CDR3 DNA: TGTGCCTGTGACACCCGGGAGGAGATGAGTAACACCGATAAACTCATCTTT
D gene: .
clone size: few
J gene: TRDJ1
CDR3 length: 17
V gene: TRDV2

CDR3 protein: CACDPPTNPGVSYTDKLIF
CDR3 DNA: TGTGCCTGTGACCCTCCTACCAACCCTGGGGTATCGTACACTGATAAACTCATCTTT
D gene: .
clone size: .
J gene: TRDJ1
CDR3 length: 19
V gene: TRDV2

CDR3 protein: CACDTRERGVPYLTDKLIF
CDR3 DNA: TGTGCCTGTGACACCAGGGAACGGGGGGTCCCTTACCTCACCGATAAACTCATCTTT
D gene: .
clone size: few
J gene: TRDJ1
CDR3 length: 19
V gene: TRDV2

CDR3 protein: CALGTRLTF
CDR3 DNA: TGTGCTCTTGGGACACGACTCACATTT
D gene: .
clone size: few
J gene: TRDJ1
CDR3 length: 9
V gene: TRDV1